This T cell receptor beta chain emerged from a study of blood T cell repertoires in COVID-19. Assay used: immunoSEQ multiplex PCR; TCRdb lists only in-frame clones, some missing. Among around 190,000 clones, 75% to 85% were seen once, and the ten largest hold approximately 8.7%. V was clipped by 5 bases and J by 9 bases; unmatched bases: 15. CDR1 MNHNY and CDR2 SVGAGI come from the germline V gene (reference sequence). The CDR3 covers 18 residues. The clonotype was recovered from a man in his forties who had recovered from COVID-19. Sequencing was performed on PBMCs or T cells enriched from blood (not recorded which). The chain recombines TRBV6-6 with TRBJ1-6; TRBD1 matches at 11 bases. The DNA for the CDR3 is TGTGCCAGCAGTCATCAACGGGGTGTTGGGACAGGGGGTTCACCCCTCCACTTT. Its translation is CASSHQRGVGTGGSPLHF.